Listed here are 10 T cell receptor beta chains from one sample, sequenced in a study of blood T cell repertoires in COVID-19. Some clones are missing from TCRdb's copy, which holds only in-frame ones; the method was immunoSEQ multiplex PCR. The table includes some 80,000 clones, 70% to 90% detected once. The sequencing sample was made of peripheral blood. These receptors were obtained from an elderly man with active or convalescent COVID-19.

The chain recombines TRBV19 with TRBJ1-1, with TRBD1 identical over 8 bases. The CDR3 consists of 15 residues. V was pared by 3 bases and J by 4 bases, with 7 bases of the junction left unmatched. Germline values: CDR1 LNHDA, CDR2 SQIVND (reference sequence). CDR3 protein: CASSMRRTGRTEAFF. Here the CDR3 DNA reads TGTGCCAGTAGTATGCGCCGGACAGGGCGCACTGAAGCTTTCTTT.

This clone has just a few counts. The gene calls are TRBV3-1 (or the pseudogene TRBV3-2) and TRBJ2-1; tentatively, D is TRBD1 (5 bases). V was trimmed by 0 bases and J by 6 bases, leaving 9 bases between them. This CDR3 contains 14 residues. The V gene's germline CDR1 is LGHDT and CDR2 YNNKEL (reference sequence). Written as DNA, the CDR3 is TGTGCCAGCAGCCAAGAGAGTAGGGGCAATGAGCAGTTCTTC. This translates into CASSQESRGNEQFF.

The chain couples TRBV11-3 to TRBJ2-1; TRBD1 matches 7 bases. Germline trimming cut 4 bases from V and 5 bases from J; bases unmatched to any gene: 5. Germline assignment: CDR1 SGHNT and CDR2 YENEEA. This CDR3 contains 14 residues. Written as DNA, the CDR3 is TGTGCCAGCAGCTCCGACAGGGTCCACAATGAGCAGTTCTTC. Encoded protein: CASSSDRVHNEQFF.

This clone was picked up a small number of times. The gene calls are TRBV28 and TRBJ1-6; TRBD1 agrees at 7 bases. CDR1 and CDR2 (germline): MDHEN, SYDVKM. The CDR3 has 14 amino acids. V gave up 10 bases and J gave up 7 bases; unmatched junction bases: 10. The CDR3 nucleotides read TGTGCCACCTGGGACAGCCTTAGAAATTCACCCCTCCACTTT. Translating gives CATWDSLRNSPLHF.

J is TRBJ1-1 and V is TRBV27; D is ambiguous. In germline, CDR1 is MNHEY, CDR2 SMNVEV (reference sequence). The CDR3 is made up of 14 amino acids. The germline V and J ends were trimmed by 7 bases and 0 bases, with 12 bases remaining between them. CDR3 protein: CASMRKVMNTEAFF. DNA for the CDR3: TGTGCCAGCATGAGGAAAGTGATGAACACTGAAGCTTTCTTT.

The chain links TRBV2 to TRBJ1-2; 10 nucleotides agree with TRBD1. The CDR3 runs 14 residues. Per the germline V gene, CDR1 is SNHLY and CDR2 is FYNNEI. V was clipped by 7 bases and J by 1 base; unmatched bases: 3. The CDR3 spells CASKTGGINYGYTF. DNA for the CDR3: TGTGCCAGCAAGACAGGGGGCATTAACTATGGCTACACCTTC.

The chain combines TRBV6-4 with TRBJ1-2, with D uncertain. The CDR3 totals 14 residues. Trimming cost V 4 bases and J 8 bases, with 17 bases left between them. Germline values: CDR1 MRHNA, CDR2 SNTAGT. CDR3 in amino acids: CASSVETEAGGYTF. The CDR3 DNA reads as TGTGCCAGCAGTGTCGAAACAGAAGCTGGGGGCTACACCTTC.

This chain links TRBV19 with TRBJ2-3; TRBD1 matches at 9 bases. Germline V gene lookup returns CDR1 LNHDA and CDR2 SQIVND (reference sequence). This CDR3 has 15 amino acids. The V segment lost 3 bases and the J segment 1 base; nucleotides outside the gene matches: 2. This CDR3 reads CASSIRDRGTDTQYF. The CDR3 bases are TGTGCCAGTAGTATCCGGGACAGGGGCACAGATACGCAGTATTTT.

The chain carries TRBV5-1 and TRBJ2-3, with unresolved D. The germline V gene encodes CDR1 SGHRS and CDR2 YFSETQ. The CDR3 spans 13 residues. V shed 0 bases and J shed 2 bases, with 4 bases lying between them. Here the CDR3 reads CASSLDITDTQYF. The CDR3 region has the DNA TGCGCCAGCAGCTTGGATATCACAGATACGCAGTATTTT.

This chain links TRBV6-4 with TRBJ1-5; 7 bases match TRBD1. The V gene end was trimmed by 7 bases and the J gene end by 2 bases; junction bases not matched to a gene: 11. CDR1 and CDR2 (germline): MRHNA, SNTAGT. The CDR3 covers 16 residues. The CDR3 DNA reads as TGTGCCAGCAACAACCTAAGGACAGGAGGCAATCAGCCCCAGCATTTT. Amino acid sequence: CASNNLRTGGNQPQHF.